The clone carrying this T cell receptor beta chain was detected only a few times. Its target is unknown. This entry comes from a study of cytomegalovirus exposure and HLA in healthy donors. Study-level points and caveats: The availability of immune exposure information extended only to CMV serostatus. In an earlier analysis, in 587 donors, most V segments appeared productive either ~87% or ~30% of the time. The authors excluded some V segments, including TRBV6-2 and TRBV6-3, as indistinguishable.

Primers included in the PCR were 60 Vbeta and 13 Jbeta primers. Profiled with immunoSEQ multiplex PCR; TCRdb holds only in-frame clones, not every one. The table shows 150,000 to 200,000 clones, with 75% to 80% occurring only once. Germline CDR1 and CDR2: LGHNA and YSLEER. With 1 base removed from V and 5 bases from J, the gap between germline ends came to 11 bases. The CDR3 extends over 14 amino acids. The sequencing sample was made of PBMCs. V gene TRBV4-3 combines with J gene TRBJ1-1; D may be TRBD1 (5 bases). The sequence derives from a female donor in good health and CMV-seronegative. CDR3 residues: CASSQALGGTEAFF. In nucleotides, the CDR3 is TGCGCCAGCAGCCAAGCTCTGGGGGGTACTGAAGCTTTCTTT.